This T cell receptor beta chain was sequenced during a study of cytomegalovirus exposure and HLA in healthy donors. Germline lookup yields CDR1 KGHSH and CDR2 LQKENI. The CDR3 sequence is 14 residues long. Trimming at V came to 1 base and at J to 7 bases, leaving 7 bases not matched to a gene. This PCR relied on a set of 60 Vbeta primers and 13 Jbeta primers. Repertoires were generated with immunoSEQ multiplex PCR, while TCRdb's copy carries only in-frame clones and drops some. The sample lists roughly 170,000 clones, roughly 87% seen once, with more than 1.5% in the top ten. The clonotype originates from a man aged 50 to 60 in good health and CMV-seronegative. Material: PBMCs. J is TRBJ2-7 and V is TRBV18, with 7 bases identical to TRBD1. The CDR3, as DNA: TGTGCCAGCTCACCACTACGACAGGGTGGGGAGCAGTACTTC. This gives the protein CASSPLRQGGEQYF. Full variable domain (rest looked up from reference TRBV18 and TRBJ2-7): NAGVMQNPRHLVRRRGQEARLRCSPMKGHSHVYWYRQLPEEGLKFMVYLQKENIIDESGMPKERFSAEFPKEGPSILRIQQVVRGDSAAYFCASSPLRQGGEQYFGPGTRLTVT.